This T cell receptor (beta chain) was recorded in a study of blood T cells in healthy people across ages. Whole-study findings and limits: Long-lived donors exceeded aged donors in naive CD4+ cells and diversity.

Using a J-beta primer mix together with a sample-barcoded 5' primer, a second PCR was run for roughly 7 to 11 cycles. TCRdb processed the 5' RACE reads anew with MiXCR; each CDR3 protein has one entry. This sample has about 1 million distinct CDR3 sequences, with more than 35% found just once. Notes on this clonotype: Its antigen is unidentified.

The amount of total RNA extracted per sample was at least 5.5 micrograms. Sequenced: blood. This sequence originates from an older woman in good health.

CDR3 sequence (DNA): TGTGCCAGCAGCGCCGAACTCAGGGCAGGCACAGATACGCAGTATTTT. Translation gives CASSAELRAGTDTQYF. J is TRBJ2-3 and V is TRBV9, with D possibly matching TRBD1 (5 bases). CDR3 length: 16 residues. CDR1 and CDR2 from the germline V gene are SGDLS and YYNGEE. Trimming shortened V by 3 bases and J by 1 base, and 15 bases separated the two germline ends.